These 14 T cell receptor beta chains originate from one sample sequenced in a study of breast tumors, draining lymph nodes, adjacent tissues. Samples came from axillary lymph nodes draining the breast cancer. TCRdb fed the multiplex PCR reads into MiXCR, producing one record per CDR3 protein. The sample shows about 270,000 distinct CDR3 sequences, over 25% of them seen only once. Sequences were obtained from axillary lymph node tissue. The receptors derive from a female donor with breast cancer. Some clones in this sample may be carry-over from other donors' samples.

This clonotype was seen repeatedly, ten times or more. V gene TRBV5-1 combines with J gene TRBJ1-2, with TRBD1 matching over 7 bases. The CDR3 sequence is 15 residues long. CDR1 and CDR2 (germline): SGHRS, YFSETQ. V lost 7 bases and J lost 0; bases outside the gene matches: 9. The CDR3 here is CASRTGGGTNYGYTF. CDR3 nucleotide sequence: TGCGCCAGCCGGACAGGCGGGGGGACTAACTATGGCTACACCTTC.

This clonotype occurred many times. The rearrangement joins TRBV24-1 to TRBJ1-2; D uncertain. Trimming stripped 5 bases from V and 2 bases from J, with 8 bases between. From germline, CDR1 is KGHDR and CDR2 SFDVKD. There are 13 residues in the CDR3. CDR3 amino acids: CATSGGSNYGYTF. The CDR3 nucleotides are TGTGCCACCAGTGGCGGGTCCAACTATGGCTACACCTTC.

On this clonotype: Just one base apart from a much larger clone, this may be a read error. The chain joins TRBV4-1 to TRBJ1-4; 12 positions match TRBD1. After removal of 0 bases from V and 3 bases from J, the junction contained 5 bases not matched to a gene. Germline CDR1 and CDR2: MGHRA and YSYEKL. There are 18 residues in the CDR3. CDR3 sequence (DNA): TGCGCCAGCAGCCAAGAAGGTGGGACAGGGGGCTCTAATGAAAAACTGTTTTTT. This translates into CASSQEGGTGGSNEKLFF.

This clonotype was observed many times. This chain connects TRBV19 to TRBJ2-1, with unresolved D. Trimming left V 3 bases short and J 0 bases short, with 9 bases between. CDR3 size: 15 residues. The germline gives CDR1 LNHDA, CDR2 SQIVND (reference sequence). The CDR3 is CASSIRDNSYNEQFF. The CDR3 region has the DNA TGTGCCAGTAGTATCCGAGACAACTCCTACAATGAGCAGTTCTTC.

This clonotype came up a few times. J is TRBJ1-4 and V is TRBV28; D remains ambiguous. The V gene lost 3 bases and the J gene lost 2 bases, with 10 bases spanning the gap. This CDR3 spans 15 amino acids. CDR1 and CDR2 from the germline V gene are MDHEN and SYDVKM. The CDR3: CASSFVGRTNEKLFF. CDR3 DNA sequence: TGTGCCAGCAGTTTCGTCGGACGGACTAATGAAAAACTGTTTTTT.

This clonotype occurred many times. The CDR3 is CSVPGTSGSYNEQFF. CDR3 DNA sequence: TGCAGCGTTCCCGGGACTAGCGGGAGCTACAATGAGCAGTTCTTC. This rearrangement joins TRBV29-1 to TRBJ2-1; TRBD2 agrees at 14 bases. The CDR3 loop spans 15 amino acids. Trimming took 5 bases from V and 3 from J; bases not matched to a gene: 3. Germline V CDR1 and CDR2: SQVTM, ANQGSEA.

V usage is TRBV18 and J usage is TRBJ2-7; D not resolved. V gave up 0 bases and J gave up 0 bases, with 3 bases separating them. CDR1 KGHSH and CDR2 LQKENI come from the germline V gene. The CDR3 covers 13 residues. The CDR3 DNA sequence: TGTGCCAGCTCACCACCTAACTCCTACGAGCAGTACTTC. The encoded protein is CASSPPNSYEQYF.

Many counts were recorded for this clonotype. The chain's CDR3 is CASRSMGDEQYF. The CDR3, as DNA: TGTGCCAGTAGATCTATGGGGGACGAGCAGTACTTC. The rearrangement links TRBV19 to TRBJ2-7; D may be TRBD1 or TRBD2 (5 bases each). The CDR3 sequence is 12 residues long. Trimming stripped 6 bases from V and 5 bases from J, with 11 bases between. Germline CDR1 reads LNHDA; CDR2 reads SQIVND (reference sequence).

This rearrangement joins TRBV7-8 to TRBJ2-6; D gene unclear. There are 15 residues in the CDR3. From germline, CDR1 is SGHVS and CDR2 FQNEAQ. The ends were cut back, 1 base at V and 5 bases at J, with 9 bases in the middle. The CDR3 here is CASSLGASRANVLTF. In DNA, the CDR3 is TGTGCCAGCAGCTTAGGTGCGTCTAGGGCCAACGTCCTGACTTTC. The full variable domain, its missing parts supplied by reference TRBV7-8 and TRBJ2-6, is GAGVSQSPRYKVAKRGQDVALRCDPISGHVSLFWYQQALGQGPEFLTYFQNEAQLDKSGLPSDRFFAERPEGSVSTLKIQRTQQEDSAVYLCASSLGASRANVLTFGAGSRLTVL.

In its sample, this clonotype was seen many times. The chain carries TRBV5-1 and TRBJ1-5; no firm D call. This CDR3 is 16 amino acids long. Trimming pared 0 bases from V and 2 bases from J, leaving 12 bases between. Germline V gene lookup returns CDR1 SGHRS and CDR2 YFSETQ. The CDR3 spells CASSLEGPGGNQPQHF. CDR3 nucleotides: TGCGCCAGCAGCTTGGAAGGGCCGGGAGGCAATCAGCCCCAGCATTTT.

In this sample, this clonotype turned up many times. The rearrangement links TRBV12-3 or TRBV12-4 to TRBJ2-3; D is unresolved. This CDR3 contains 12 residues. The germline V and J ends were trimmed by 8 bases and 1 base, with 7 bases remaining between them. CDR3 nucleotides: TGTGCCAGCCAGGCAGGCACAGATACGCAGTATTTT. Translating it yields CASQAGTDTQYF.

The table lists this clonotype with many counts. This sequence joins TRBV2 and TRBJ1-3; no definite D call. V lost 4 bases and J lost 1, with 11 bases in between. The CDR3 consists of 15 residues. Germline-derived CDR1 and CDR2 are SNHLY and FYNNEI. The CDR3 DNA sequence: TGTGCCAGCAGTGTCGGCAGCGCATCTGGAAACACCATATATTTT. Translating gives CASSVGSASGNTIYF.

For this clonotype: One end of the junction varies from germline; a read error may be responsible. The rearrangement joins TRBV7-2 to TRBJ2-3, with a tentative D call TRBD2 (5 bases). CDR1 is SGHTA, CDR2 FQGNSA, per germline. The CDR3 length is 14 residues. CDR3 sequence: CARSSLGYTDTQYF. CDR3 sequence (DNA): TGTGCCCGCAGCTCACTAGGGTACACAGATACGCAGTACTTT.

This clonotype was detected many times. The CDR3 reads CASSKTGDYGYTF. The CDR3 DNA is TGTGCCAGCAGCAAGACAGGGGACTATGGCTACACCTTC. The genes are TRBV7-2 and TRBJ1-2; TRBD1 matches at 8 bases. V lost 5 bases and J lost 3; bases outside the gene matches: 2. The CDR3 loop spans 13 amino acids. In germline, CDR1 is SGHTA, CDR2 FQGNSA.